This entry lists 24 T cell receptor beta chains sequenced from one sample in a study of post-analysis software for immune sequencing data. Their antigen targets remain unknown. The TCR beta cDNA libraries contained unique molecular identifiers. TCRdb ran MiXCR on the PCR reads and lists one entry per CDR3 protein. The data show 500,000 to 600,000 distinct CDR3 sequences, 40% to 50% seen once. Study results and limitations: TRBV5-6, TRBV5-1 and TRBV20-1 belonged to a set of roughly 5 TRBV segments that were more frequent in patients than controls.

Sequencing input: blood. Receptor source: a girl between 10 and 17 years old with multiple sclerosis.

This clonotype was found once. The DNA of the CDR3 is TGTGCCAGCAGTGAGGGGTCGTTGCAGCCCCAGCATTTT. It is translated as CASSEGSLQPQHF. The rearrangement joins TRBV27 to TRBJ1-5, with D possibly being TRBD1 (5 bases). Trimming removed 5 bases at V and 7 bases at J, with 12 bases between. Germline-derived CDR1 and CDR2 are MNHEY and SMNVEV (reference sequence). This CDR3 is built from 13 residues.

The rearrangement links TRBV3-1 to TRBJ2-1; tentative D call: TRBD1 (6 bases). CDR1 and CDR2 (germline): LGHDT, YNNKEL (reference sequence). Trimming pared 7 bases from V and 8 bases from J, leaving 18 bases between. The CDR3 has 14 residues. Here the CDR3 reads CASTSKQGPHEQFF. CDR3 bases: TGTGCCAGCACCTCGAAACAGGGACCCCATGAGCAGTTCTTC.

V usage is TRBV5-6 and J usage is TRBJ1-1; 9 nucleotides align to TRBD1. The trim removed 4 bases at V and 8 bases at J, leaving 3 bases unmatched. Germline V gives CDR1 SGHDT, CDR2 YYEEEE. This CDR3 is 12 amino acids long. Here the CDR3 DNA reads TGTGCCAGCAGCCTTACAGGGGGCGAAGCTTTCTTT. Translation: CASSLTGGEAFF.

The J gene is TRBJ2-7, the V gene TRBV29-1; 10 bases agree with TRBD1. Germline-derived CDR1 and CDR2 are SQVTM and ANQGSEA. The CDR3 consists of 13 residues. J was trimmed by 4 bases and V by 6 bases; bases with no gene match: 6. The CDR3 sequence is CSVMTGGKYEQYF. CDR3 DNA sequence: TGCAGCGTCATGACAGGGGGCAAGTACGAGCAGTACTTC.

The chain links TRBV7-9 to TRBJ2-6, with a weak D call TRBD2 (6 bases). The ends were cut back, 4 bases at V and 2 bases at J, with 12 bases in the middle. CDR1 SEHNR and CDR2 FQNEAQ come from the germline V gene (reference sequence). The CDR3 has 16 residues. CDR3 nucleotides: TGTGCCAGCAGCTCCCCGAGGGAGGCTGGGGCCAACGTCCTGACTTTC. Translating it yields CASSSPREAGANVLTF.

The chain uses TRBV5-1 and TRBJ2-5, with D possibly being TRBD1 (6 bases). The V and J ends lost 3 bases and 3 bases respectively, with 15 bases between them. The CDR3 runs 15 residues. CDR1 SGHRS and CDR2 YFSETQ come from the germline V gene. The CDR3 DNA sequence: TGCGCCAGCAGCTGGGCAAGGACAGCGAAAGAGACCCAGTACTTC. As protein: CASSWARTAKETQYF.

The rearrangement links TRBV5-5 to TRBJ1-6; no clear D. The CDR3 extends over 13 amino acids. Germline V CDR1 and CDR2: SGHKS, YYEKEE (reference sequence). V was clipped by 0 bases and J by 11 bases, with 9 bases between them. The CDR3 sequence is CASSLGVLAPLHF. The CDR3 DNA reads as TGTGCCAGCAGCTTGGGGGTTTTGGCACCCCTCCACTTT.

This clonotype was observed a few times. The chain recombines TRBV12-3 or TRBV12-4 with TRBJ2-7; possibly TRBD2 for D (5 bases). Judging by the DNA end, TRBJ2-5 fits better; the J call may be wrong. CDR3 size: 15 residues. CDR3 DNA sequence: TGTGCCAGCAGCTCCGACGGGGTTGGGCCAGAGACCCAGTACTTC. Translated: CASSSDGVGPETQYF.

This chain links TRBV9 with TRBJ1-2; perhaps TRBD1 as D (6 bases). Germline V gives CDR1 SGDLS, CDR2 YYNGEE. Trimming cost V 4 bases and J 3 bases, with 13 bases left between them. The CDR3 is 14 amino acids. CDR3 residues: CASSPQTGDYGYTF. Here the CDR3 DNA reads TGTGCCAGCAGCCCGCAGACAGGCGACTATGGCTACACCTTC.

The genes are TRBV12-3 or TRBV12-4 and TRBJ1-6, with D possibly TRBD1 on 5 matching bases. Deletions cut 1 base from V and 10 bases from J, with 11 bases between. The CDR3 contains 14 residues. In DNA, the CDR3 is TGTGCCAGCAGTTTAGAGGCAGGGCGATCACCCCTCCACTTT. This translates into CASSLEAGRSPLHF.

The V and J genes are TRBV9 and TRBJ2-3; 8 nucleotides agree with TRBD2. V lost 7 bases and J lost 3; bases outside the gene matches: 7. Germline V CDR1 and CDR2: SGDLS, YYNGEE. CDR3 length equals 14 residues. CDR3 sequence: CASHTGGPTDTQYF. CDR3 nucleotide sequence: TGTGCCAGCCACACGGGGGGGCCGACAGATACGCAGTATTTT.

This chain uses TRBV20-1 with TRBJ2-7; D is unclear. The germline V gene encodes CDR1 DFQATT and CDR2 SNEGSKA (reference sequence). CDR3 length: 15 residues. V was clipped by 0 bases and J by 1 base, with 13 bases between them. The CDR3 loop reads CSARDIDGRSYEQYF. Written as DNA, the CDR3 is TGCAGTGCTAGAGATATAGATGGGCGATCCTACGAGCAGTACTTC.

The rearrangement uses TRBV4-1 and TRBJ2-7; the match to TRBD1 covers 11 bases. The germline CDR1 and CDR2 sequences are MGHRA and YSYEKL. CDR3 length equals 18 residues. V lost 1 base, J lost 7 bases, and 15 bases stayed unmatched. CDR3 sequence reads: CASSQGRARDRGLEEQYF. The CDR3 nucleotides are TGCGCCAGCAGCCAAGGCCGGGCCCGGGACAGGGGGTTAGAGGAGCAGTACTTC.

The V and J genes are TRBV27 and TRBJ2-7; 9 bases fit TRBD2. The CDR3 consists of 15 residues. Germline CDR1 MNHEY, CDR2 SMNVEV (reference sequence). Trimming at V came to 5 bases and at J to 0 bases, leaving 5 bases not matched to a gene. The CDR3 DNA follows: TGTGCCAGCAGTGGCCCTAGCGGGGCCTCCTACGAGCAGTACTTC. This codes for CASSGPSGASYEQYF.

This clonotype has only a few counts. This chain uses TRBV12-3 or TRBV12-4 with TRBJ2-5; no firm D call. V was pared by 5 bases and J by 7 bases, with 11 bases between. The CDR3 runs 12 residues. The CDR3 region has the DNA TGTGCCAGCAGTCCCCAAGGAAGGACCCAGTACTTC. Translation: CASSPQGRTQYF.

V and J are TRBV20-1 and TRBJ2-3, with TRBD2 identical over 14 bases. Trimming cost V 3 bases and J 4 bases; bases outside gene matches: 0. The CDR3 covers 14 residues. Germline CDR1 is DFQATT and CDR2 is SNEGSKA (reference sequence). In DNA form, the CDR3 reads TGCAGTGCTAGGGGACTAGCGGGGGCAGATACGCAGTATTTT. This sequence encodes CSARGLAGADTQYF.

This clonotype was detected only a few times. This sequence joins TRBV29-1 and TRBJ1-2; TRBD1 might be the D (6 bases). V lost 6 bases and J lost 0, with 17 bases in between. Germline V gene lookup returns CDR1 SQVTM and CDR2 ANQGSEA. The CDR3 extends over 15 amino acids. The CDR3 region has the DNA TGCAGCGTCACAACCCGACAGGCGACTAACTATGGCTACACCTTC. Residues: CSVTTRQATNYGYTF.

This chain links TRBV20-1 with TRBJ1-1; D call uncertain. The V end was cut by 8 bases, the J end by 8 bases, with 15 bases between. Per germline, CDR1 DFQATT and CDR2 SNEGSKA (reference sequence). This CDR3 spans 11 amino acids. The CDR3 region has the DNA TGCAGTCACCACCCGGGAGGCGAAGCTTTCTTT. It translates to CSHHPGGEAFF.

CDR3 region: CASSLPGRGEQYF. In DNA form, the CDR3 reads TGTGCCAGCAGCTTACCCGGGCGAGGCGAGCAGTACTTC. J is TRBJ2-7 and V is TRBV7-2; D remains ambiguous. Germline assignment: CDR1 SGHTA and CDR2 FQGNSA. There are 13 residues in the CDR3. Trimming cost V 2 bases and J 6 bases, with 11 bases left between them.

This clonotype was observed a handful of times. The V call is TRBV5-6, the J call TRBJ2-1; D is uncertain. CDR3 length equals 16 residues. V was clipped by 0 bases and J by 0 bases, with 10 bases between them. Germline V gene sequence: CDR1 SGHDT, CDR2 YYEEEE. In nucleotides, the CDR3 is TGTGCCAGCAGCTTGGTCGGCTCGAGCTCCTACAATGAGCAGTTCTTC. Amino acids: CASSLVGSSSYNEQFF.

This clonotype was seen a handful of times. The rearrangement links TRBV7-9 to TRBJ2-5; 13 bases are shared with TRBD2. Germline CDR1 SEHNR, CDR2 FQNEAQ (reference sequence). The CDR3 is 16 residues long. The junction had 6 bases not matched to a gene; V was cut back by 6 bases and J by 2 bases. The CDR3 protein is CASSPGLAGEQETQYF. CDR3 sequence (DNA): TGTGCCAGCAGTCCTGGACTAGCGGGGGAGCAAGAGACCCAGTACTTC. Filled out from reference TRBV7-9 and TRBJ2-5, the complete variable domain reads DTGVSQNPRHKITKRGQNVTFRCDPISEHNRLYWYRQTLGQGPEFLTYFQNEAQLEKSRLLSDRFSAERPKGSFSTLEIQRTEQGDSAMYLCASSPGLAGEQETQYFGPGTRLLVL.

The CDR3 DNA sequence: TGCGCCAGCAGCTCAGACGGAAATCAGCCCCAGCATTTT. This encodes CASSSDGNQPQHF. The chain carries TRBV5-1 and TRBJ1-5, with no clear D. Germline V lookup: CDR1 SGHRS, CDR2 YFSETQ. Trimming removed 3 bases at V and 4 bases at J, with 8 bases between. The CDR3 has 13 amino acids.

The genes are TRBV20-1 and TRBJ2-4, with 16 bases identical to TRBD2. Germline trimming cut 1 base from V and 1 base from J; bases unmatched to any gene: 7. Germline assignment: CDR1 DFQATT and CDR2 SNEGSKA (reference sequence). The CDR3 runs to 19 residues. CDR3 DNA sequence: TGCAGTGCTAGAGCCCCGGGACTAGCGGGGGGGAGGGCCAAAAACATTCAGTACTTC. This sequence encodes CSARAPGLAGGRAKNIQYF.

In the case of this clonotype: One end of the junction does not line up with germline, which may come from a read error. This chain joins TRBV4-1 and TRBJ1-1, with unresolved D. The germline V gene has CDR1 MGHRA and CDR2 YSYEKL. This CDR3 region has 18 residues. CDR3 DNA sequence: TGTGCCAGCAGCCAAGACCCCAGAAACCAACTCATGAACACTGAAGCTTTCTTT. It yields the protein CASSQDPRNQLMNTEAFF.